This TCR beta chain was captured by sequencing in a study of T cell changes during pregnancy in multiple sclerosis. Clones were sequenced by immunoSEQ multiplex PCR, and TCRdb holds only the in-frame ones, with some missing. Here the sample spans over 50,000 clones, approximately 87% being singletons. Trimming cost V 6 bases and J 6 bases; bases outside gene matches: 12. The germline V gene has CDR1 SGHTS and CDR2 YDEGEE. The CDR3 totals 15 residues. The chain is built from TRBV5-8 and TRBJ2-3; TRBD1 matches 8 bases. This TCR derives from a human donor whose cells served as feeder cells for cultures in a pregnancy study. Specimen: peripheral blood from another person, used as feeder cells. In DNA form, the CDR3 reads TGTGCCAGCATCAAGCAGCCTCGGACAGGGGATACGCAGTATTTT. Translated, it gives CASIKQPRTGDTQYF. Full variable domain (missing parts from reference TRBV5-8 and TRBJ2-3): EAGVTQSPTHLIKTRGQQATLRCSPISGHTSVYWYQQALGLGLQFLLWYDEGEERNRGNFPPRFSGRQFPNYSSELNVNALELEDSALYLCASIKQPRTGDTQYFGPGTRLTVL.